Below are 15 T cell receptor beta chains sequenced from a single sample in a study of beta chain features in type 1 diabetes. The entirety of the isolated RNA underwent reverse transcription, so expressed TCRB transcripts were sequenced. Profiling relied on immunoSEQ multiplex PCR, and the TCRdb table lists in-frame clones only, not all of them. This sample has 400,000 to 500,000 clones, with about 15% found just once. Sequences were obtained from naive CD4+ T cells from blood. All receptors come from a man younger than 45 in good health.

This sequence joins TRBV7-2 and TRBJ1-5; D is unresolved. V was shortened by 2 bases and J by 6 bases, with 11 bases between the two germline ends. The germline CDR1 and CDR2 sequences are SGHTA and FQGNSA. This CDR3 is built from 14 residues. CDR3 sequence reads: CASSLFGVGQPQHF. The CDR3 DNA is TGTGCCAGCAGCTTATTTGGGGTGGGTCAGCCCCAGCATTTT.

This chain uses TRBV6-5 with TRBJ2-2; 7 bases fit TRBD1. Germline values: CDR1 MNHEY, CDR2 SVGAGI. This CDR3 contains 14 residues. V trimming: 8 bases; J trimming: 6 bases; junction bases outside the gene matches: 9. The CDR3 DNA sequence: TGTGCCAGCTCAGCACAGGGGACGTCCGGGGAGCTGTTTTTT. Translation: CASSAQGTSGELFF.

This clone has just a few counts. This chain links TRBV9 with TRBJ1-2; 7 bases align to TRBD1. Trimming removed 0 bases from V and 14 bases from J; junction bases left unmatched: 7. The germline V gene encodes CDR1 SGDLS and CDR2 YYNGEE. The CDR3 covers 12 residues. For the CDR3, the DNA is TGTGCCAGCAGCGTAGGCCTGGGACAGAGTACCTTC. This encodes CASSVGLGQSTF.

This clone turned up a few times. The rearrangement uses TRBV9 and TRBJ1-2, with 8 bases that match TRBD1. The germline gives CDR1 SGDLS, CDR2 YYNGEE. V trimming: 4 bases; J trimming: 5 bases; junction bases outside the gene matches: 7. The CDR3 is 14 amino acids. DNA of the CDR3: TGTGCCAGCAGCCGGGGACAGGCGGATTATGGCTACACCTTC. Amino acids: CASSRGQADYGYTF.

The chain joins TRBV29-1 to TRBJ2-5; perhaps TRBD1 as D (5 bases). From germline, CDR1 is SQVTM and CDR2 ANQGSEA. This CDR3 region has 11 residues. V lost 6 bases and J 5 bases, leaving 10 bases between the germline ends. CDR3 protein: CSVTKGETQYF. In DNA, the CDR3 is TGCAGCGTCACCAAGGGGGAGACCCAGTACTTC.

Worth noting for this clone: Other DNA sequences of this sample code for an identical CDR3. V is TRBV25-1 and J is TRBJ2-7; D gene uncertain. Trimming pared 4 bases from V and 1 base from J, leaving 5 bases between. The CDR3 runs 12 residues. CDR1 is MGHDK, CDR2 SYGVNS, per germline. The CDR3 is CASSGVSYEQYF. DNA of the CDR3: TGTGCCAGCAGTGGAGTATCCTACGAGCAGTACTTC.

The table lists this clone with a few counts. The rearrangement uses TRBV27 and TRBJ2-6; a weak D match, TRBD2 (6 bases). V shed 5 bases and J shed 2 bases, with 13 bases lying between them. The CDR3 runs 16 residues. The germline V gene encodes CDR1 MNHEY and CDR2 SMNVEV (reference sequence). The CDR3 sequence: CASSRTGDTGANVLTF. The CDR3 region has the DNA TGTGCCAGCAGTAGAACGGGAGACACTGGGGCCAACGTCCTGACTTTC.

CDR3 protein: CASSLGYAEETQYF. DNA of the CDR3: TGTGCCAGCAGCTTGGGGTATGCTGAAGAGACCCAGTACTTC. The chain is built from TRBV5-4 and TRBJ2-5; D remains unclear. The CDR3 consists of 14 residues. Between the trimmed V and J ends, which lost 0 bases and 3 bases, there was a span of 9 bases. Germline loops: CDR1 SGHNT, CDR2 YYREEE (reference sequence).

The gene calls are TRBV7-6 and TRBJ2-2, with TRBD2 matching over 15 bases. V was clipped by 5 bases and J by 3 bases; unmatched bases: 4. Germline V gives CDR1 SGHVS, CDR2 FNYEAQ. This CDR3 is built from 17 residues. CDR3 nucleotides: TGTGCCAGCAGCGGACTAGCGGGAGGGGGCCACACCGGGGAGCTGTTTTTT. Amino acids: CASSGLAGGGHTGELFF.

Details on this clone: One junction end disagrees with the germline gene, perhaps due to a read error. The chain combines TRBV20-1 with TRBJ1-2; the D is unclear. CDR3 length: 9 residues. CDR1 and CDR2 from the germline V gene are DFQATT and SNEGSKA (reference sequence). The CDR3 region has the DNA TGCAGTGTCAACTTTGGCTACACCTTC. This sequence encodes CSVNFGYTF.

The chain combines TRBV27 with TRBJ2-2, with 8 bases that match TRBD1. The trim removed 6 bases at V and 6 bases at J, leaving 12 bases unmatched. Germline CDR1 MNHEY, CDR2 SMNVEV (reference sequence). CDR3 length: 16 amino acids. CDR3 region: CASRDLRTGTAGELFF. In DNA form, the CDR3 reads TGTGCCAGCAGGGATCTGAGGACAGGGACGGCCGGGGAGCTGTTTTTT.

This chain links TRBV7-2 with TRBJ2-5; TRBD1 matches 7 bases. The germline gives CDR1 SGHTA, CDR2 FQGNSA. J lost 4 bases, V lost 5 bases, and 7 bases had no gene match. The CDR3 is 14 amino acids. The CDR3, as DNA: TGTGCCAGCAGCCCGACAGGGCCGAGAGAGACCCAGTACTTC. Protein sequence: CASSPTGPRETQYF.

This clone has more than one count but fewer than ten. This sequence joins TRBV2 and TRBJ1-1; D is undetermined. Trimming left V 3 bases short and J 1 base short, with 6 bases between. The CDR3 sequence is 13 residues long. The germline CDR1 and CDR2 sequences are SNHLY and FYNNEI. The CDR3 nucleotides are TGTGCCAGCAGTGACACGGGGAACACTGAAGCTTTCTTT. Encoded protein: CASSDTGNTEAFF.

The CDR3 protein is CASSSSGLALKNIQYF. The CDR3 DNA is TGTGCCAGCAGCTCTTCGGGACTTGCGCTCAAAAACATTCAGTACTTC. V is TRBV9 and J is TRBJ2-4; TRBD2 might be the D (6 bases). The CDR3 has 16 amino acids. Trimming removed 4 bases from V and 3 bases from J, with 17 bases in between. Per the germline V gene, CDR1 is SGDLS and CDR2 is YYNGEE.

J is TRBJ2-3 and V is TRBV10-3; TRBD1 might be the D (5 bases). The CDR3 extends over 15 amino acids. Trimming took off 4 bases at V and 0 bases at J, with 11 bases between the two ends. Germline values: CDR1 ENHRY, CDR2 SYGVKD. The CDR3 loop is CAISGNRRSTDTQYF. The CDR3 DNA sequence: TGTGCCATCAGTGGGAACAGGAGAAGCACAGATACGCAGTATTTT.